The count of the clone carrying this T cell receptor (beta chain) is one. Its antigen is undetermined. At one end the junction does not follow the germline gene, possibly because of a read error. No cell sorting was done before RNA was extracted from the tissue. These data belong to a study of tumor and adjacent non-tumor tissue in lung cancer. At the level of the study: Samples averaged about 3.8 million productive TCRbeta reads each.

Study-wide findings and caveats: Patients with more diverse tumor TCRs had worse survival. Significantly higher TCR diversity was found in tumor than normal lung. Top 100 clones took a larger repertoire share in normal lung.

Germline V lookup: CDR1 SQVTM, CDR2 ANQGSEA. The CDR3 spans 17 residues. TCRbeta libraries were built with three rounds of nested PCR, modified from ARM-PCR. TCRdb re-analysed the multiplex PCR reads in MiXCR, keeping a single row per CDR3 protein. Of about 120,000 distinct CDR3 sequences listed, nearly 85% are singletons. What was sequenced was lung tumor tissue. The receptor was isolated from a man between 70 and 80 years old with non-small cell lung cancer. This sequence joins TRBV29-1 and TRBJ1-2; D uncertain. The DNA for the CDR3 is TGCAGCGCTGAAAAGTACGTTCATGGCCATACTAACTATGGCTACACCTTC. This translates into CSAEKYVHGHTNYGYTF. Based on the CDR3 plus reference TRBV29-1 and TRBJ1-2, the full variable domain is SAVISQKPSRDICQRGTSLTIQCQVDSQVTMMFWYRQQPGQSLTLIATANQGSEATYESGFVIDKFPISRPNLTFSTLTVSNMSPEDSSIYLCSAEKYVHGHTNYGYTFGSGTRLTVV.